Following are 31 T cell receptor beta chains from one sample sequenced in a study of shared clonotypes between healthy human individuals. Sequenced by immunoSEQ multiplex PCR; TCRdb stores in-frame clones only, minus some. There are around 940,000 clones in the sample; more than 75% occur only once, and approximately 1.5% lies in the top ten. The sample taken for sequencing was memory CD4+ T cells sorted from blood. Specified subset: CD45RA-negative fraction. These receptors originate from a man between 18 and 29 years old in good health.

V gene TRBV30 combines with J gene TRBJ1-5, with TRBD1 as a possible D gene (5 bases). Germline CDR1 reads GTSNPN; CDR2 reads SVGIG (reference sequence). With 1 base removed from V and 0 bases from J, the gap between germline ends came to 16 bases. The CDR3 consists of 17 residues. The CDR3 here is CAWSAGLGQYSNQPQHF. CDR3 DNA sequence: TGTGCCTGGAGTGCAGGGCTCGGGCAATATAGCAATCAGCCCCAGCATTTT.

This clone was picked up many times. The sample contains more than one DNA sequence encoding this CDR3. The CDR3 DNA sequence: TGTGCCAGCAGCCTCGATATGAACACTGAAGCTTTCTTT. It specifies CASSLDMNTEAFF. The chain links TRBV7-9 to TRBJ1-1; no reliable D call. Trimming shortened V by 5 bases and J by 0 bases, and 7 bases separated the two germline ends. The CDR3 length is 13 residues. Germline V lookup: CDR1 SEHNR, CDR2 FQNEAQ (reference sequence).

This clone was counted only a few times. The rearrangement uses TRBV28 and TRBJ1-5; 8 nucleotides line up with TRBD1. CDR3 length: 14 residues. V dropped 6 bases and J dropped 6; count of bases not matched to a gene: 7. CDR1 MDHEN and CDR2 SYDVKM come from the germline V gene. In nucleotides, the CDR3 is TGTGCCAGCAGCCCGACAGGGGTTAGTCAGCCCCAGCATTTT. This sequence encodes CASSPTGVSQPQHF.

V is TRBV10-2 and J is TRBJ2-2; 15 nucleotides agree with TRBD2. This CDR3 has 18 residues. The germline gives CDR1 WSHSY, CDR2 SAAADI. J was trimmed by 5 bases and V by 5 bases; bases with no gene match: 9. DNA for the CDR3: TGCGCCAGCAGTTCGGGACTAGCGGGGGGTAAAAAGACCGGGGAGCTGTTTTTT. Its translation: CASSSGLAGGKKTGELFF.

The genes are TRBV5-1 and TRBJ2-7; D is perhaps TRBD2 (5 bases). The V end lost 2 bases, the J end lost 2 bases, and 11 bases lay between the germline ends. CDR3 size: 14 residues. The V gene's germline CDR1 is SGHRS and CDR2 YFSETQ. As DNA, the CDR3 is TGCGCCAGCAGCTTAGACACGGGGACCTACGAGCAGTACTTC. Residues: CASSLDTGTYEQYF.

This clone was counted a single time. With a far larger clone one base away, a read error is the likely cause. The chain combines TRBV4-3 with TRBJ2-2; D remains ambiguous. Germline CDR1 LGHNA, CDR2 YSLEER. The CDR3 extends over 12 amino acids. Deletions cut 2 bases from V and 4 bases from J, with 2 bases between. For the CDR3, the DNA is TGCGCCAGCAGCCAACTCACCGGGGAGCTGTTTTTT. Protein product: CASSQLTGELFF.

The chain carries TRBV2 and TRBJ2-2, with D hard to call. The CDR3 is made up of 15 amino acids. V lost 4 bases and J lost 0, with 9 bases in between. CDR1 and CDR2 (germline): SNHLY, FYNNEI. CDR3 in amino acids: CASSVQATNTGELFF. DNA for the CDR3: TGTGCCAGCAGTGTTCAGGCTACGAACACCGGGGAGCTGTTTTTT. The full variable domain, rest sourced from reference TRBV2 and TRBJ2-2, is EPEVTQTPSHQVTQMGQEVILRCVPISNHLYFYWYRQILGQKVEFLVSFYNNEISEKSEIFDDQFSVERPDGSNFTLKIRSTKLEDSAMYFCASSVQATNTGELFFGEGSRLTVL.

This chain links TRBV11-2 with TRBJ1-4; TRBD1 might be the D (6 bases). The V and J ends lost 4 bases and 7 bases respectively, with 13 bases between them. CDR1 and CDR2 (germline): SGHAT, FQNNGV. This CDR3 region has 14 residues. CDR3 nucleotides: TGTGCCAGCAGCTCCCAGGGAGGGGGTGAAAAACTGTTTTTT. Its translation is CASSSQGGGEKLFF.

V is TRBV5-1 and J is TRBJ1-5; possible D gene TRBD1, 5 bases. The germline V gene encodes CDR1 SGHRS and CDR2 YFSETQ. CDR3 length equals 17 residues. Trimming removed 0 bases from V and 0 bases from J, with 13 bases in between. DNA for the CDR3: TGCGCCAGCAGCTTGGACAGGCACCACCGTAGCAATCAGCCCCAGCATTTT. Amino acid sequence: CASSLDRHHRSNQPQHF. Filled out from reference TRBV5-1 and TRBJ1-5, the complete variable domain reads KAGVTQTPRYLIKTRGQQVTLSCSPISGHRSVSWYQQTPGQGLQFLFEYFSETQRNKGNFPGRFSGRQFSNSRSEMNVSTLELGDSALYLCASSLDRHHRSNQPQHFGDGTRLSIL.

The CDR3 spells CASSARQGGTGELFF. Written as DNA, the CDR3 is TGCGCCAGCAGCGCCCGTCAGGGGGGCACCGGGGAGCTGTTTTTT. The chain employs TRBV4-3 and TRBJ2-2, with D tentatively TRBD1 (7 bases). The germline gives CDR1 LGHNA, CDR2 YSLEER. Trimming stripped 5 bases from V and 4 bases from J, with 14 bases between. This CDR3 contains 15 residues.

The chain joins TRBV9 to TRBJ1-5; D is uncertain. The CDR3 has 15 residues. CDR1 is SGDLS, CDR2 YYNGEE, per germline. V lost 0 bases and J 9 bases, leaving 16 bases between the germline ends. CDR3 coding DNA: TGTGCCAGCAGCGTAGCTGACGGCCCGGATTGGCCCCAGCATTTT. This gives the protein CASSVADGPDWPQHF.

This clone was observed at least ten times. Different DNA sequences within this sample yield the same CDR3. The rearrangement joins TRBV6-1 to TRBJ1-6, with D perhaps TRBD1 (5 bases). CDR1 is MNHNS, CDR2 SASEGT, per germline. V shed 7 bases and J shed 9 bases, with 10 bases lying between them. CDR3 length: 12 amino acids. The CDR3 loop is CASTATGSPLHF. The CDR3 nucleotides read TGTGCCAGCACCGCCACAGGTTCACCCCTCCACTTT.

This clone was found once. The chain is built from TRBV6-5 and TRBJ1-5; 7 bases match TRBD1. From germline, CDR1 is MNHEY and CDR2 SVGAGI. The CDR3 spans 14 residues. V lost 5 bases, J lost 2 bases, and 3 bases stayed unmatched. The CDR3 region is CASSRQGRNQPQHF. The CDR3 nucleotides read TGTGCCAGCAGTCGACAGGGACGCAATCAGCCCCAGCATTTT.

The chain employs TRBV4-1 and TRBJ1-4; D ambiguous. Germline V CDR1 and CDR2: MGHRA, YSYEKL. The CDR3 has 18 residues. V was pared by 0 bases and J by 4 bases, with 18 bases between. The CDR3 nucleotides read TGCGCCAGCAGCCAAGAGTTAAGATTCGGCAGGTTTAATGAAAAACTGTTTTTT. Protein product: CASSQELRFGRFNEKLFF.

The chain uses TRBV28 and TRBJ1-2; weak D call: TRBD1 (6 bases). V lost 5 bases and J lost 8, with 18 bases in between. The CDR3 is 14 amino acids. Germline V gene data show CDR1 as MDHEN and CDR2 as SYDVKM. This chain's CDR3 is CASSRRGLQPGYTF. The CDR3 bases are TGTGCCAGCAGTCGGAGGGGGTTACAGCCCGGCTACACCTTC.

In DNA form, the CDR3 reads TGTGCCAGCAGCCCCCGGGAGGCCTTGCCCCAAGAGACCCAGTACTTC. It specifies CASSPREALPQETQYF. The chain employs TRBV11-2 and TRBJ2-5; TRBD2 aligns across 7 bases. The trim removed 5 bases at V and 1 base at J, leaving 10 bases unmatched. Germline lookup yields CDR1 SGHAT and CDR2 FQNNGV. The CDR3 is made up of 16 amino acids.

This sequence joins TRBV6-5 and TRBJ2-1; 10 positions agree with TRBD2. This CDR3 is built from 14 residues. Germline values: CDR1 MNHEY, CDR2 SVGAGI. J gave up 4 bases and V 10 bases, and 7 bases lay outside the gene matches. This chain's CDR3 is CATPFSGGYNEQFF. As DNA, the CDR3 is TGTGCCACCCCGTTTAGCGGGGGGTACAATGAGCAGTTCTTC.

This chain connects TRBV11-3 to TRBJ2-3; TRBD2 matches at 9 bases. Unmatched junction bases numbered 9, after V lost 3 bases and J lost 5 bases. The length of the CDR3 is 16 residues. The germline CDR1 and CDR2 sequences are SGHNT and YENEEA. The CDR3 DNA follows: TGTGCCAGCAGCTTGGGTGCTAGCGGGAACGGAGATACGCAGTATTTT. Translated: CASSLGASGNGDTQYF.

This chain links TRBV30 with TRBJ1-3; D not resolved. The CDR3 spans 14 residues. With 3 bases removed from V and 4 bases from J, the gap between germline ends came to 13 bases. Per the germline V gene, CDR1 is GTSNPN and CDR2 is SVGIG (reference sequence). The chain's CDR3 is CAWSPALGGNTIYF. Here the CDR3 DNA reads TGTGCCTGGAGCCCCGCGCTAGGGGGAAACACCATATATTTT. Based on the CDR3 plus reference TRBV30 and TRBJ1-3, the full variable domain is SQTIHQWPATLVQPVGSPLSLECTVEGTSNPNLYWYRQAAGRGLQLLFYSVGIGQISSEVPQNLSASRPQDRQFILSSKKLLLSDSGFYLCAWSPALGGNTIYFGEGSWLTVV.

This rearrangement joins TRBV7-9 to TRBJ2-1, with 9 bases that match TRBD2. This CDR3 has 17 residues. J gave up 8 bases and V 2 bases, and 13 bases lay outside the gene matches. Germline CDR1 and CDR2: SEHNR and FQNEAQ (reference sequence). CDR3 loop: CASSLRAGSGSRDEQFF. CDR3 coding DNA: TGTGCCAGCAGCTTAAGGGCGGGTAGCGGGAGTAGAGATGAGCAGTTCTTC. Full variable domain (outside the CDR3, taken from reference TRBV7-9 and TRBJ2-1): DTGVSQNPRHKITKRGQNVTFRCDPISEHNRLYWYRQTLGQGPEFLTYFQNEAQLEKSRLLSDRFSAERPKGSFSTLEIQRTEQGDSAMYLCASSLRAGSGSRDEQFFGPGTRLTVL.

The chain is built from TRBV10-3 and TRBJ2-7, with TRBD1 matching over 11 bases. The trim removed 0 bases at V and 5 bases at J, leaving 3 bases unmatched. Germline V lookup: CDR1 ENHRY, CDR2 SYGVKD. There are 15 residues in the CDR3. The CDR3 loop reads CAISESGTGGNEQYF. DNA of the CDR3: TGTGCCATCAGTGAGTCCGGGACAGGGGGTAACGAGCAGTACTTC.

V gene TRBV6-7 combines with J gene TRBJ1-4, with D possibly TRBD1 on 5 matching bases. TRBV6-7 is designated an ORF whose function remains uncertain. Trimming took off 8 bases at V and 0 bases at J, with 7 bases between the two ends. The CDR3 is made up of 13 amino acids. CDR3 in DNA: TGTGCCAGCGGAGGGGCAACTAATGAAAAACTGTTTTTT. Its protein product is CASGGATNEKLFF.

V and J are TRBV7-9 and TRBJ2-5; D gene ambiguous. The germline V gene encodes CDR1 SEHNR and CDR2 FQNEAQ (reference sequence). The CDR3 has 12 residues. Trimming removed 4 bases at V and 7 bases at J, with 10 bases between. CDR3 amino acids: CASSSPYGTQYF. DNA for the CDR3: TGTGCCAGCAGCTCACCGTACGGGACCCAGTACTTC.

This chain joins TRBV19 and TRBJ1-5; weak D call: TRBD1 (5 bases). The CDR3 is 16 amino acids. Germline lookup yields CDR1 LNHDA and CDR2 SQIVND (reference sequence). Trimming removed 2 bases from V and 0 bases from J, with 11 bases in between. In DNA, the CDR3 is TGTGCCAGTAGTATAAACCAGGGATATAGCAATCAGCCCCAGCATTTT. This codes for CASSINQGYSNQPQHF.

V gene TRBV6-5 combines with J gene TRBJ2-3; D is perhaps TRBD1 (6 bases). The V gene's germline CDR1 is MNHEY and CDR2 SVGAGI. V shed 5 bases and J shed 2 bases, with 14 bases lying between them. The CDR3 length is 15 residues. The CDR3 loop is CASSTSTGITDTQYF. Written as DNA, the CDR3 is TGTGCCAGCAGTACCTCGACAGGCATCACAGATACGCAGTATTTT.

This clone was seen once. The rearrangement links TRBV6-6 to TRBJ2-1; TRBD2 is a possible D gene (5 bases). The V end lost 4 bases, the J end lost 5 bases, and 9 bases lay between the germline ends. Germline V gene lookup returns CDR1 MNHNY and CDR2 SVGAGI (reference sequence). The CDR3 is 13 amino acids. This chain's CDR3 is CASSWEYNNEQFF. The CDR3 coding sequence is TGTGCCAGCAGTTGGGAGTATAACAATGAGCAGTTCTTC.

The genes are TRBV10-3 and TRBJ1-5; 9 bases are shared with TRBD1. Germline V gene data show CDR1 as ENHRY and CDR2 as SYGVKD. This CDR3 is 15 amino acids long. Trimming cost V 5 bases and J 8 bases; bases outside gene matches: 10. CDR3 DNA sequence: TGTGCCATCAGTAGGACAGGGGTCGAGGAGGAGCCCCAGCATTTT. Translating it yields CAISRTGVEEEPQHF.

The chain is built from TRBV30 and TRBJ2-7; D could derive from TRBD1 or TRBD2 (5 bases each). The CDR3 extends over 16 amino acids. Per the germline V gene, CDR1 is GTSNPN and CDR2 is SVGIG (reference sequence). With 4 bases removed from V and 2 bases from J, the gap between germline ends came to 21 bases. In nucleotides, the CDR3 is TGTGCCTGGACGAAGCCCCCCTGGGGGAAGGCCTACGAGCAGTACTTC. Its protein is CAWTKPPWGKAYEQYF.

The CDR3 sequence is CAWHRDSRPDNYGYTF. The DNA for the CDR3 is TGTGCCTGGCACCGGGACAGCCGACCTGACAACTATGGCTACACCTTC. J is TRBJ1-2 and V is TRBV30; TRBD1 agrees at 7 bases. Germline lookup yields CDR1 GTSNPN and CDR2 SVGIG (reference sequence). V was pared by 5 bases and J by 2 bases, with 14 bases of the junction left unmatched. The length of the CDR3 is 16 residues.

This chain joins TRBV5-1 and TRBJ1-1; perhaps TRBD1 as D (5 bases). Trimming took off 4 bases at V and 7 bases at J, with 11 bases between the two ends. This CDR3 region has 12 residues. Germline V gene lookup returns CDR1 SGHRS and CDR2 YFSETQ. The CDR3 spells CASSQQGFEAFF. CDR3 DNA: TGCGCCAGCAGCCAGCAGGGATTTGAAGCTTTCTTT.

The CDR3 nucleotides read TGTGCCAGCAGCCAGACCGACCATACGCAGTTCTTC. Residues: CASSQTDHTQFF. V usage is TRBV7-9 and J usage is TRBJ2-1; D is ambiguous. The CDR3 consists of 12 residues. Germline V CDR1 and CDR2: SEHNR, FQNEAQ (reference sequence). Trimming took 5 bases from V and 12 from J, leaving 14 bases between them.